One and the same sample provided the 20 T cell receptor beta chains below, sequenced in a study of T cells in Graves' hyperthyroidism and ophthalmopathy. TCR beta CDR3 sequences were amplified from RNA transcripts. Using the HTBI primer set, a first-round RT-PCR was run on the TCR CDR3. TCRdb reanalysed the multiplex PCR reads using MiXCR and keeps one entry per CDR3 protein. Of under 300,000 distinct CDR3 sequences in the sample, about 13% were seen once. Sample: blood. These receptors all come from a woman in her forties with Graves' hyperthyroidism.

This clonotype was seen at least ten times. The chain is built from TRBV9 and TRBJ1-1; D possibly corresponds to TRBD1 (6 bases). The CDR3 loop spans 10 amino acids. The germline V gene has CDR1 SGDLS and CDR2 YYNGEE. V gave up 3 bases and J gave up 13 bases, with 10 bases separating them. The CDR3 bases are TGTGCCAGCAGCGGCGGACAGCTTTTCTTT. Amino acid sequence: CASSGGQLFF.

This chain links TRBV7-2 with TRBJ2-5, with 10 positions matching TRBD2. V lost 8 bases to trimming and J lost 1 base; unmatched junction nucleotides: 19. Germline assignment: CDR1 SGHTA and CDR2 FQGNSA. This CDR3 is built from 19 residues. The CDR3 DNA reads TGTGCCAGCTCACCACTTCCGCTAGCGGGAGCGGGCGCCCAAGAGACCCAGTACTTC. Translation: CASSPLPLAGAGAQETQYF.

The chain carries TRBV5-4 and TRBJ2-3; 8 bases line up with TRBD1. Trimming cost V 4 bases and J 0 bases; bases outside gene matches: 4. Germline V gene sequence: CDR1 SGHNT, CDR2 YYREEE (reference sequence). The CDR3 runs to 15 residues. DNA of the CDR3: TGTGCCAGCAGCGCACGACAGGGGAGCACAGATACGCAGTATTTT. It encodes CASSARQGSTDTQYF. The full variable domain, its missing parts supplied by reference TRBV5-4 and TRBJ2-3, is ETGVTQSPTHLIKTRGQQVTLRCSSQSGHNTVSWYQQALGQGPQFIFQYYREEENGRGNFPPRFSGLQFPNYSSELNVNALELDDSALYLCASSARQGSTDTQYFGPGTRLTVL.

In nucleotides, the CDR3 is TGTGCCTGGAGTGACTTTGGGAACACTGAAGCTTTCTTT. It codes for CAWSDFGNTEAFF. The chain recombines TRBV30 with TRBJ1-1; no definite D call. With 1 base removed from V and 1 base from J, the gap between germline ends came to 7 bases. Germline values: CDR1 GTSNPN, CDR2 SVGIG (reference sequence). CDR3 size: 13 residues.

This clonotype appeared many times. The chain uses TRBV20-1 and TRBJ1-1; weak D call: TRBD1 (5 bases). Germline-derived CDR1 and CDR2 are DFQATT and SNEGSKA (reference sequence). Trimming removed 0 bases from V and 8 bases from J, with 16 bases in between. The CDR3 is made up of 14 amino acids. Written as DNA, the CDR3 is TGCAGTGCTAGAGATTTTGCAGGGACCCTCGAAGCTTTCTTT. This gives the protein CSARDFAGTLEAFF.

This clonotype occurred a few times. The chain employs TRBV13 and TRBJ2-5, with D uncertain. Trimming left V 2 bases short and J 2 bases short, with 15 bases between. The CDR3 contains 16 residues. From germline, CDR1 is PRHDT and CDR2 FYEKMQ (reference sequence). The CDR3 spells CASSLSWQDQQETQYF. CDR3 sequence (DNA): TGTGCCAGCAGCTTATCTTGGCAGGACCAACAAGAGACCCAGTACTTC.

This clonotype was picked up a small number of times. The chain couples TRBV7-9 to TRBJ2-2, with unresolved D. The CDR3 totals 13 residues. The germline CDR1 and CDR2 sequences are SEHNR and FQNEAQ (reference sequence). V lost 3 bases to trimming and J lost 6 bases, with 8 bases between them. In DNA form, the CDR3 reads TGTGCCAGCAGCTTGGTAGATGCCGGGGAGCTGTTTTTT. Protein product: CASSLVDAGELFF.

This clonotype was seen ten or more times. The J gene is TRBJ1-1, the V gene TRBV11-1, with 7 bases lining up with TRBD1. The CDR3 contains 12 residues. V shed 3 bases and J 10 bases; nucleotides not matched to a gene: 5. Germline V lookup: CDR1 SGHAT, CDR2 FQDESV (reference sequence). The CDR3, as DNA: TGTGCCAGCAGCTTCCCGGGACAGACAGCTTTCTTT. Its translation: CASSFPGQTAFF. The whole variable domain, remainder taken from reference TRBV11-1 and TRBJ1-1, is EAEVAQSPRYKITEKSQAVAFWCDPISGHATLYWYRQILGQGPELLVQFQDESVVDDSQLPKDRFSAERLKGVDSTLKIQPAELGDSAMYLCASSFPGQTAFFGQGTRLTVV.

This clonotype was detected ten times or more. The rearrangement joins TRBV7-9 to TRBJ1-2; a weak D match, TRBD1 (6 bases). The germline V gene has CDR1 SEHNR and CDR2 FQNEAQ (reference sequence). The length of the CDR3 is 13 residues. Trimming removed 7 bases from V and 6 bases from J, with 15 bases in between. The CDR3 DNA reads TGTGCCAGCACCCAAGACAGGAATAATGGCTACACCTTC. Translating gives CASTQDRNNGYTF. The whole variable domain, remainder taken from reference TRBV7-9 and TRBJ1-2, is DTGVSQNPRHKITKRGQNVTFRCDPISEHNRLYWYRQTLGQGPEFLTYFQNEAQLEKSRLLSDRFSAERPKGSFSTLEIQRTEQGDSAMYLCASTQDRNNGYTFGSGTRLTVV.

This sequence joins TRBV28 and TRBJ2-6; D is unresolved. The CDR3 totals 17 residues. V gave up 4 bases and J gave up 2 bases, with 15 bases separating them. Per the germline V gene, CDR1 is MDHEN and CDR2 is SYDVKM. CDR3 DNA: TGTGCCAGCAGTTCTGCCTCCAAAAGCCCTGGGGCCAACGTCCTGACTTTC. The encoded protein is CASSSASKSPGANVLTF.

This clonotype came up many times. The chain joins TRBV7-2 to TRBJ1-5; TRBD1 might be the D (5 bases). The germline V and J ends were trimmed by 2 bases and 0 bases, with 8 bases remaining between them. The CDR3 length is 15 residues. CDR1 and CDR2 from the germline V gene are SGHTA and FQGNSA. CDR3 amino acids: CASSLLGDSNQPQHF. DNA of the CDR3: TGTGCCAGCAGCTTATTAGGGGATAGCAATCAGCCCCAGCATTTT.

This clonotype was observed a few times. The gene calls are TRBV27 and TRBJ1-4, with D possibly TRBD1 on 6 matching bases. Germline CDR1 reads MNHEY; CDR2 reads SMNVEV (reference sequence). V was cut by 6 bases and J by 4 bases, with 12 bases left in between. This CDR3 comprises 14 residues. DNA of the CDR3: TGTGCCAGCAGAGATGACAGGTTTAATGAAAAACTGTTTTTT. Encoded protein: CASRDDRFNEKLFF. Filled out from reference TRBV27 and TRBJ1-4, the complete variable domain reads EAQVTQNPRYLITVTGKKLTVTCSQNMNHEYMSWYRQDPGLGLRQIYYSMNVEVTDKGDVPEGYKVSRKEKRNFPLILESPSPNQTSLYFCASRDDRFNEKLFFGSGTQLSVL.

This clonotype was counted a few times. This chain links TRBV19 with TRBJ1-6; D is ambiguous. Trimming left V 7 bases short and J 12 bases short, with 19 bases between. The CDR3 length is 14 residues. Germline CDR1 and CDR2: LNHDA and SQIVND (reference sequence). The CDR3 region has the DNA TGTGCCAGTATCTCCGTTGCGAGTCCCGGACCCCTCCACTTT. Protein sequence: CASISVASPGPLHF.

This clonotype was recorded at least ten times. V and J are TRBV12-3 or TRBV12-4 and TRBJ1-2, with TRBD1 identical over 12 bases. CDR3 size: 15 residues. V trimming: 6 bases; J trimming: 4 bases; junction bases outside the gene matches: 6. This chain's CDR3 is CASRRGTGGVYGYTF. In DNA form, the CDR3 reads TGTGCCAGCAGACGCGGGACAGGGGGCGTCTATGGCTACACCTTC.

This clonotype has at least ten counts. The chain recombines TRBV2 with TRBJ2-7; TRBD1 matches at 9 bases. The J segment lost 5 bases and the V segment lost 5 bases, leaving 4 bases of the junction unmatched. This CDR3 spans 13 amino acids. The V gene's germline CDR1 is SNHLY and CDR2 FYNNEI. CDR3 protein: CASSRDRDDEQYF. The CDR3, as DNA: TGTGCCAGCAGTAGGGACAGGGACGACGAGCAGTACTTC.

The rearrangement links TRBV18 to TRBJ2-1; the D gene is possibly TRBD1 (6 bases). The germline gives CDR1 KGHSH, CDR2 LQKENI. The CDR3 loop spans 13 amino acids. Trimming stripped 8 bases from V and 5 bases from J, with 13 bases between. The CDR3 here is CASQWTVHNEQFF. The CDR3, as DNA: TGTGCCAGCCAATGGACAGTCCACAATGAGCAGTTCTTC.

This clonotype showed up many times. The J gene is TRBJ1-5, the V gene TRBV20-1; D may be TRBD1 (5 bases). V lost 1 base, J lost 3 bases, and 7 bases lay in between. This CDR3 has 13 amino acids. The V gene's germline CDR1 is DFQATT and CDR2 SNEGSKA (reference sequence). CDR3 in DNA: TGCAGTGCTAGAGGGGGGATCAATCAGCCCCAGCATTTT. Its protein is CSARGGINQPQHF.

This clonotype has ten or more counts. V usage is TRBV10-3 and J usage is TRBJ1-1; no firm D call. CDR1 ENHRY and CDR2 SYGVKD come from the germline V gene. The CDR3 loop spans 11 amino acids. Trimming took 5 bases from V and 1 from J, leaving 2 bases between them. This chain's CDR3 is CAISQNTEAFF. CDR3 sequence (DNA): TGTGCCATCAGTCAGAACACTGAAGCTTTCTTT.

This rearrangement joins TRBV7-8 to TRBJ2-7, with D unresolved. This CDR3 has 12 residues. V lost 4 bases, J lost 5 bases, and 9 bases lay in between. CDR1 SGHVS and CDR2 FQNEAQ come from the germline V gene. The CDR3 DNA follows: TGTGCCAGCAGCTGGGTCCTGGACGAGCAGTACTTC. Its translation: CASSWVLDEQYF.

CDR3 loop: CASRPGTSGSVNTGELFF. The CDR3 DNA is TGTGCCAGCAGGCCCGGGACTAGCGGGAGTGTGAACACCGGGGAGCTGTTTTTT. This sequence joins TRBV12-3 or TRBV12-4 and TRBJ2-2; 14 bases map to TRBD2. The CDR3 totals 18 residues. V was pared by 6 bases and J by 1 base, with 7 bases of the junction left unmatched.